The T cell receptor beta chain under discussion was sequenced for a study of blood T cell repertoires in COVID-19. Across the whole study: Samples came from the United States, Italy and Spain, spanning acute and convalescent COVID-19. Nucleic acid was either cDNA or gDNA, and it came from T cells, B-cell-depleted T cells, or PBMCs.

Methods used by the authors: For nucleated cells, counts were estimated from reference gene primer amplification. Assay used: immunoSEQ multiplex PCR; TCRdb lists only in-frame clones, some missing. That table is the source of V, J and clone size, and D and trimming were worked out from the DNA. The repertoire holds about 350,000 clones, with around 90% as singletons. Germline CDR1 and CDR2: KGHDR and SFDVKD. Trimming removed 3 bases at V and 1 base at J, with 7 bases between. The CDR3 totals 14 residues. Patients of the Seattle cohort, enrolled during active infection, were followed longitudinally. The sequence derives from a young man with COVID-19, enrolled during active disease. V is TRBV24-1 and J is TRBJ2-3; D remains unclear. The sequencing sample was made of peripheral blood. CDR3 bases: TGTGCCACCAGTGATCCACCGGGCACAGATACGCAGTATTTT. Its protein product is CATSDPPGTDTQYF.